These 30 T cell receptor beta chains were all obtained from the same sample, sequenced in a study of regulatory T cells in long-lasting Graves disease (dated by TCRdb to the early 2020s). What the time point label conveys for this sample: newly diagnosed GD, antithyroid drugs for less than 3 months. RNA was extracted from PBMCs in TRIzol for both TCR sequencing and RNA sequencing. Receptor amplification or capture employed multiplex PCR. These reads were obtained on an Illumina HiSeq 4000. iRepertoire HTBI primers and Arm-PCR amplification of CDR3 regions were used to construct TCR beta libraries. TCRdb trimmed public reads at Q25 via fastp, called clones via MiXCR and kept in-frame beta chains. Each entry merges the rows of one CDR3 protein and shows their most common DNA and genes. This sample comprises over 450,000 distinct CDR3 sequences, about 12% of them detected only once. The top ten constitute roughly 8.9% of the sample.

This same sample was also part of a study on T cells in Graves' hyperthyroidism and ophthalmopathy.

This specimen was peripheral blood mononuclear cells (PBMCs), taken at new diagnosis, from a patient treated with antithyroid drugs. These receptors were taken from a woman in her 30s with Graves disease. Donor details come from another sample of the same person, matched by shared clones.

The J gene is TRBJ2-3, the V gene TRBV27; D remains unclear. V lost 4 bases, J lost 5 bases, and 7 bases lay in between. Per germline, CDR1 MNHEY and CDR2 SMNVEV (reference sequence). The CDR3 spans 12 residues. Here the CDR3 DNA reads TGTGCCAGCAGTTCGACTCGAGATACGCAGTATTTT. The encoded protein is CASSSTRDTQYF.

This clonotype has ten or more counts. V and J are TRBV6-1 and TRBJ2-7; 10 bases line up with TRBD2. This CDR3 has 18 amino acids. Germline V lookup: CDR1 MNHNS, CDR2 SASEGT. J lost 5 bases, V lost 5 bases, and 18 bases had no gene match. The CDR3 protein is CASSRLGAGGSGRNEQYF. CDR3 DNA: TGTGCCAGCAGTCGGCTCGGCGCGGGTGGTAGCGGGAGGAACGAGCAGTACTTC.

This clonotype was recorded only once. The chain joins TRBV5-6 to TRBJ1-5; no clear D. This CDR3 is built from 15 residues. Trimming took 1 base from V and 0 from J, leaving 8 bases between them. Germline CDR1 SGHDT, CDR2 YYEEEE. CDR3 nucleotide sequence: TGTGCCAGCAGCTTGTCCGTGTATAGCAATCAGCCCCAGCATTTT. It specifies CASSLSVYSNQPQHF.

In its sample, this clonotype was seen many times. V and J are TRBV2 and TRBJ2-1; no clear D gene. The CDR3 has 16 residues. V was trimmed by 8 bases and J by 7 bases, leaving 24 bases between them. Per the germline V gene, CDR1 is SNHLY and CDR2 is FYNNEI. CDR3 DNA sequence: TGTGCCAGCGCCCCCCCGACCGGGCCGCTTAATAATGAGCAGTTCTTC. Encoded protein: CASAPPTGPLNNEQFF.

This clonotype was detected a few times. The chain has TRBV3-1 and TRBJ2-7; 7 nucleotides agree with TRBD2. The V gene end was trimmed by 1 base and the J gene end by 2 bases; junction bases not matched to a gene: 2. The CDR3 contains 14 residues. CDR1 is LGHDT, CDR2 YNNKEL, per germline (reference sequence). CDR3 sequence reads: CASSQAGGAYEQYF. The CDR3 coding sequence is TGTGCCAGCAGCCAAGCGGGAGGAGCCTACGAGCAGTACTTC.

The rearrangement links TRBV20-1 to TRBJ1-5, with D unclear. V was clipped by 0 bases and J by 0 bases, with 12 bases between them. Germline V CDR1 and CDR2: DFQATT, SNEGSKA (reference sequence). The CDR3 runs 16 residues. Written as DNA, the CDR3 is TGCAGTGCTAGAGACCAATTTCGGGGTAGCAATCAGCCCCAGCATTTT. Protein: CSARDQFRGSNQPQHF.

This clonotype was seen a few times. The J gene is TRBJ1-5, the V gene TRBV19; D is undetermined. CDR3 length: 14 residues. From germline, CDR1 is LNHDA and CDR2 SQIVND (reference sequence). V was cut by 3 bases and J by 4 bases, with 10 bases left in between. In DNA form, the CDR3 reads TGTGCCAGTAGTATTATAAACACGAATCAGCCCCAGCATTTT. This codes for CASSIINTNQPQHF.

In regard to this clonotype: One end of the junction varies from germline; a read error may be responsible. The chain has TRBV7-9 and TRBJ2-7; D may be TRBD2 (7 bases). The CDR3 loop spans 15 amino acids. Germline loops: CDR1 SEHNR, CDR2 FQNEAQ (reference sequence). CDR3 sequence: CASSPHQGRGYEQYF. The CDR3 coding sequence is TGCGCCAGCAGCCCGCATCAGGGGAGGGGCTACGAGCAGTACTTC. Combining the CDR3 with reference TRBV7-9 and TRBJ2-7 gives the whole variable domain DTGVSQNPRHKITKRGQNVTFRCDPISEHNRLYWYRQTLGQGPEFLTYFQNEAQLEKSRLLSDRFSAERPKGSFSTLEIQRTEQGDSAMYLCASSPHQGRGYEQYFGPGTRLTVT.

This clonotype was recorded at least ten times. V usage is TRBV20-1 and J usage is TRBJ1-2; D not certain. The CDR3 is 11 residues long. The V and J ends lost 0 bases and 7 bases respectively, with 6 bases between them. Germline CDR1 reads DFQATT; CDR2 reads SNEGSKA (reference sequence). Written as DNA, the CDR3 is TGCAGTGCTAGAGACTTGGTTGGCTACACCTTC. Protein sequence: CSARDLVGYTF.

On this clonotype: It is likely a read error: a sequence one base away is far more abundant. The chain recombines TRBV20-1 with TRBJ2-4; 8 nucleotides match TRBD1. This CDR3 region has 11 residues. The germline V gene encodes CDR1 DFQATT and CDR2 SNEGSKA (reference sequence). Germline trimming cut 5 bases from V and 13 bases from J; bases unmatched to any gene: 7. The CDR3 protein is CSAPGQGQQYF. For the CDR3, the DNA is TGCAGTGCTCCCGGACAGGGACAGCAGTACTTC.

The sample holds many counts of this clonotype. The chain has TRBV11-3 and TRBJ2-2; 10 positions match TRBD1. Trimming took 6 bases from V and 0 from J; bases not matched to a gene: 4. Germline V lookup: CDR1 SGHNT, CDR2 YENEEA. This CDR3 has 16 residues. The CDR3 loop is CASRSTGGSNTGELFF. As DNA, the CDR3 is TGTGCCAGCAGGTCGACAGGGGGCTCGAACACCGGGGAGCTGTTTTTT.

In its sample, this clonotype was seen many times. The J gene is TRBJ1-5, the V gene TRBV2, with a tentative D call TRBD1 (6 bases). Germline V gives CDR1 SNHLY, CDR2 FYNNEI. V was trimmed by 3 bases and J by 1 base, leaving 10 bases between them. CDR3 length equals 15 residues. DNA of the CDR3: TGTGCCAGCAGTGAGGAGGGACAAAGCAATCAGCCCCAGCATTTT. This codes for CASSEEGQSNQPQHF.

This clonotype was counted ten times or more. The gene calls are TRBV28 and TRBJ2-1; D unclear. CDR1 MDHEN and CDR2 SYDVKM come from the germline V gene. The V end lost 3 bases, the J end lost 4 bases, and 13 bases lay between the germline ends. The length of the CDR3 is 15 residues. The CDR3 DNA is TGTGCCAGCAGTTTCCTTACAGTAGCTTACAATGAGCAGTTCTTC. Translated: CASSFLTVAYNEQFF.

The chain employs TRBV11-2 and TRBJ2-3; 7 bases match TRBD2. TRBJ2-7 explains the end of the DNA better; the J call may be wrong. Looked up from germline, CDR1 is SGHAT and CDR2 is FQNNGV. The CDR3 spans 14 residues. The CDR3 DNA follows: TGTGCCAGCAGCATCCTGCTAGCGGCTTACGAGCAGTACTTC. Translation gives CASSILLAAYEQYF.

This clonotype appeared many times. The J gene is TRBJ1-1, the V gene TRBV20-1, with D unclear. The CDR3 has 13 amino acids. Looked up from germline, CDR1 is DFQATT and CDR2 is SNEGSKA (reference sequence). The V end lost 2 bases, the J end lost 3 bases, and 10 bases lay between the germline ends. The CDR3 protein is CSARRMGYTEAFF. The DNA of the CDR3 is TGCAGTGCTAGAAGAATGGGATACACTGAAGCTTTCTTT.

The V and J genes are TRBV19 and TRBJ1-2, with 10 bases matching TRBD1. Germline loops: CDR1 LNHDA, CDR2 SQIVND (reference sequence). The CDR3 has 15 amino acids. V trimming: 6 bases; J trimming: 4 bases; junction bases outside the gene matches: 8. CDR3 bases: TGTGCCAGTAGGACCGGGACAGGGGTGAGCTATGGCTACACCTTC. It specifies CASRTGTGVSYGYTF.

This clonotype was picked up many times. V and J are TRBV7-6 and TRBJ2-3, with D tentatively TRBD1 (7 bases). V shed 5 bases and J shed 6 bases, with 18 bases lying between them. CDR1 SGHVS and CDR2 FNYEAQ come from the germline V gene. The CDR3 length is 15 residues. The CDR3 DNA reads as TGTGCCAGCAGCCCACAGGAGGGGGCCCATGATACGCAGTATTTT. Its translation: CASSPQEGAHDTQYF.

This clonotype came up many times. V is TRBV2 and J is TRBJ2-7; 11 bases agree with TRBD2. The CDR3 contains 13 residues. From germline, CDR1 is SNHLY and CDR2 FYNNEI. With V trimmed by 7 bases and J by 7 bases, 6 bases remained unmatched. CDR3 region: CASTGLAVREQYF. Written as DNA, the CDR3 is TGTGCCAGCACGGGACTAGCGGTCCGGGAGCAGTACTTC.

This clonotype was seen ten or more times. V and J are TRBV11-3 and TRBJ2-5, with D uncertain. Trimming left V 4 bases short and J 1 base short, with 7 bases between. The CDR3 is 13 residues long. Germline CDR1 is SGHNT and CDR2 is YENEEA. For the CDR3, the DNA is TGTGCCAGCAGCTCCCGGGCCCAAGAGACCCAGTACTTC. This encodes CASSSRAQETQYF.

This clonotype was detected only a few times. This sequence joins TRBV19 and TRBJ1-1, with TRBD1 as a possible D gene (6 bases). Trimming took 2 bases from V and 0 from J, leaving 13 bases between them. In germline, CDR1 is LNHDA, CDR2 SQIVND (reference sequence). The CDR3 totals 16 residues. The CDR3 sequence: CASSINPGQLNTEAFF. The CDR3 bases are TGTGCCAGTAGTATAAATCCGGGACAACTGAACACTGAAGCTTTCTTT.

This clonotype came up many times. This chain joins TRBV11-2 and TRBJ2-1, with 12 bases identical to TRBD2. Germline V gene sequence: CDR1 SGHAT, CDR2 FQNNGV. CDR3 length: 20 residues. Trimming removed 6 bases from V and 4 bases from J; junction bases left unmatched: 19. CDR3 protein: CASRPIILAGGPRGYNEQFF. CDR3 in DNA: TGTGCCAGCAGGCCAATCATTCTAGCGGGAGGGCCCCGGGGGTACAATGAGCAGTTCTTC.

The chain couples TRBV6-2 or TRBV6-3 to TRBJ2-5; maybe TRBD2 (7 bases). The CDR3 is 16 amino acids. The germline V and J ends were trimmed by 6 bases and 5 bases, with 22 bases remaining between them. Germline assignment: CDR1 MNHEY and CDR2 SVGEGT. The CDR3 reads CASSLVPRGAGETQYF. In nucleotides, the CDR3 is TGTGCCAGCAGCCTTGTCCCCCGGGGGGCCGGTGAGACCCAGTACTTC.

This clonotype was recorded many times. The rearrangement joins TRBV20-1 to TRBJ2-1, with D perhaps assigned TRBD1 or TRBD2 (5 bases each). Germline CDR1 reads DFQATT; CDR2 reads SNEGSKA (reference sequence). The ends were cut back, 0 bases at V and 5 bases at J, with 14 bases in the middle. CDR3 length equals 15 residues. CDR3 residues: CSARDRGVGNNEQFF. The CDR3, as DNA: TGCAGTGCTAGAGATAGGGGCGTCGGGAACAATGAGCAGTTCTTC.

This clonotype was seen ten or more times. The chain combines TRBV11-2 with TRBJ1-5; D gene uncertain. Trimming cost V 1 base and J 0 bases, with 10 bases left between them. The CDR3 consists of 16 residues. In germline, CDR1 is SGHAT, CDR2 FQNNGV. CDR3 bases: TGTGCCAGCAGCTTAGGTCTGGGAGATAGCAATCAGCCCCAGCATTTT. Its protein product is CASSLGLGDSNQPQHF.

This clonotype was detected ten times or more. V gene TRBV20-1 combines with J gene TRBJ2-7, with 11 nucleotides matching TRBD2. Germline CDR1 DFQATT, CDR2 SNEGSKA (reference sequence). This CDR3 has 15 residues. V shed 5 bases, J shed 7 bases, and the junction held 13 bases outside the gene matches. Here the CDR3 DNA reads TGCAGTGCTCATAACCTACTAGCGGGAGCTCGTGAGCAGTACTTC. Amino acids: CSAHNLLAGAREQYF.

V is TRBV19 and J is TRBJ1-1; D is ambiguous. In germline, CDR1 is LNHDA, CDR2 SQIVND (reference sequence). V dropped 1 base and J dropped 1 base, with 10 bases sitting between them. The CDR3 is 15 amino acids. The CDR3 bases are TGTGCCAGTAGTATAGTGGGCAGCGGGAACACTGAAGCTTTCTTT. Translation gives CASSIVGSGNTEAFF.

This clonotype occurred many times. The V call is TRBV6-1, the J call TRBJ2-6; 8 nucleotides agree with TRBD1. Trimming cost V 7 bases and J 0 bases; bases outside gene matches: 8. CDR3 length: 17 residues. Germline loops: CDR1 MNHNS, CDR2 SASEGT. The CDR3 DNA reads TGTGCCAGCATGAGGACAGGGAGTCTCTCTGGGGCCAACGTCCTGACTTTC. Translated: CASMRTGSLSGANVLTF.

This chain joins TRBV19 and TRBJ1-6; tentative D call: TRBD1 (5 bases). This CDR3 contains 13 residues. Trimming took 4 bases from V and 7 from J, leaving 8 bases between them. The germline gives CDR1 LNHDA, CDR2 SQIVND (reference sequence). CDR3 nucleotide sequence: TGTGCCAGTAGTACAGGGTTAAATTCACCCCTCCACTTT. This translates into CASSTGLNSPLHF.

In its sample, this clonotype was seen many times. The chain joins TRBV7-9 to TRBJ2-5; D not certain. Germline assignment: CDR1 SEHNR and CDR2 FQNEAQ (reference sequence). The CDR3 length is 15 residues. Trimming cost V 7 bases and J 9 bases, with 24 bases left between them. DNA of the CDR3: TGTGCCAGCACCTCCAGGCAGGACGGCAGAGGACCCCAGTACTTC. It specifies CASTSRQDGRGPQYF.

The genes are TRBV27 and TRBJ2-2; TRBD2 might be the D (7 bases). Trimming took off 2 bases at V and 4 bases at J, with 20 bases between the two ends. CDR1 and CDR2 (germline): MNHEY, SMNVEV (reference sequence). The CDR3 covers 18 residues. As DNA, the CDR3 is TGTGCCAGCAGTTTAGCCAGGGGAGGGGGGGAAACCACCGGGGAGCTGTTTTTT. It specifies CASSLARGGGETTGELFF.